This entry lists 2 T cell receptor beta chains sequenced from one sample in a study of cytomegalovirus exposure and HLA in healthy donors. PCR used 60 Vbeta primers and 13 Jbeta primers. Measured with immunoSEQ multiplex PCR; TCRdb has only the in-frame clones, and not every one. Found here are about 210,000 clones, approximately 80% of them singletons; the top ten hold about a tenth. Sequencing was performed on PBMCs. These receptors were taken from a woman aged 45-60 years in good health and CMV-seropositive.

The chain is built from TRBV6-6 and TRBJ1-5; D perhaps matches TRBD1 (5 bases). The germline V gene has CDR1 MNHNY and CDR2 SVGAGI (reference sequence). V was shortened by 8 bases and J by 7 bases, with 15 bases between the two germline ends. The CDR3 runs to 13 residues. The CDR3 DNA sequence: TGTGCCAGCCCGGGGGGACGGATACAGCCCCAGCATTTT. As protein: CASPGGRIQPQHF.

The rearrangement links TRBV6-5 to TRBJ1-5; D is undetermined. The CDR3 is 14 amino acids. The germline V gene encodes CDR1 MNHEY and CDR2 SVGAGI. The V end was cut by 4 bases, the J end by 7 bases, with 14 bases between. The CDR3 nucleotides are TGTGCCAGCAGTTCGGGATATTCACGACAGCCCCAGCATTTT. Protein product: CASSSGYSRQPQHF.